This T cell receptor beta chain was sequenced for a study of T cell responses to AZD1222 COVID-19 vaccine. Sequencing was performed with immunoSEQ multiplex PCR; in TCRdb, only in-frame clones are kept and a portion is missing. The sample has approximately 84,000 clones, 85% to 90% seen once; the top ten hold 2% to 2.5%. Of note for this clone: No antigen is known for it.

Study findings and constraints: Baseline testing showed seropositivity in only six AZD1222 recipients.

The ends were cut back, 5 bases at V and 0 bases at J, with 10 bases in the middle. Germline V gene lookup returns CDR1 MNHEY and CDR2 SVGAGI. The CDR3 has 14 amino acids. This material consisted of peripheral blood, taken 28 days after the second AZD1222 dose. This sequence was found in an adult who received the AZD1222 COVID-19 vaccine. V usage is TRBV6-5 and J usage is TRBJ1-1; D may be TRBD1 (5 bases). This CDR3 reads CASSLGRLNTEAFF. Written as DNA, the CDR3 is TGTGCCAGCAGTCTGGGACGGTTGAACACTGAAGCTTTCTTT.